This passage covers 2 T cell receptor beta chains from one sample sequenced in a study of shared clonotypes between healthy human individuals. Data came from immunoSEQ multiplex PCR; TCRdb stores just in-frame clones and leaves some out. The profile shows about 2.5 million clones, around 93% of them singletons. Material: naive CD4+ T cells from PBMCs. Subset noted: CD45RA+ positively selected. The source is a man younger than 35 in good health. Some clones in this sample may be carry-over from other donors' samples.

V is TRBV28 and J is TRBJ2-1, with TRBD1 as a possible D gene (5 bases). V lost 7 bases, J lost 4 bases, and 14 bases lay in between. The CDR3 is 14 residues long. From germline, CDR1 is MDHEN and CDR2 SYDVKM. Here the CDR3 reads CASTPAGIYNEQFF. The CDR3 bases are TGTGCCAGCACGCCGGCAGGGATTTACAATGAGCAGTTCTTC.

The chain has TRBV6-6 and TRBJ1-4; D not resolved. Trimming removed 7 bases from V and 6 bases from J, with 18 bases in between. The germline V gene has CDR1 MNHNY and CDR2 SVGAGI (reference sequence). The CDR3 spans 15 residues. The CDR3 sequence: CASTKGGSPHEKLFF. For the CDR3, the DNA is TGTGCCAGCACTAAAGGAGGTTCCCCACATGAAAAACTGTTTTTT.